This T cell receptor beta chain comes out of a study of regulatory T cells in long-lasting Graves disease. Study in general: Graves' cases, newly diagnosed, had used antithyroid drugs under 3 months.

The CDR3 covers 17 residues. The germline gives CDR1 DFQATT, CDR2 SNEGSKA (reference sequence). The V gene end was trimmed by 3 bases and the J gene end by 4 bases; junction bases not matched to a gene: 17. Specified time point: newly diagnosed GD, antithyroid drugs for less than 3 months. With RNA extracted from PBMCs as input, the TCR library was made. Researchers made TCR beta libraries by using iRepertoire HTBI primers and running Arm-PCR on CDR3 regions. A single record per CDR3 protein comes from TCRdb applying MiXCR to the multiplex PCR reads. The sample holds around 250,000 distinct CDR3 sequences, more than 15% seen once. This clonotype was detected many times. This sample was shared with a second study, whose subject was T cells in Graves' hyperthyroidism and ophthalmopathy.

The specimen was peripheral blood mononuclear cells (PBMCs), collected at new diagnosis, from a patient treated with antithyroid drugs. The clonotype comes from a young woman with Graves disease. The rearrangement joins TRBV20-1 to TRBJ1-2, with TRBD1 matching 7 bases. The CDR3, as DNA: TGCAGTGCTAGGCTTGGGCAGGGGGGCAAGGGTAGCTATGGCTACACCTTC. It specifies CSARLGQGGKGSYGYTF.